This passage covers 23 T cell receptor beta chains from one sample sequenced in a study of OX40 agonist ivuxolimab in advanced cancers. Repertoires were generated with immunoSEQ multiplex PCR, while TCRdb's copy carries only in-frame clones and drops some. The sample holds roughly 67,000 clones, roughly 84% seen once. The sequenced sample was CD4+ or CD8+ T cells sorted from blood, obtained in a trial of the OX40 agonist ivuxolimab. The receptors were gathered from an adult with an advanced solid tumor such as melanoma, head and neck, liver or kidney cancer.

This sequence joins TRBV5-4 and TRBJ1-4, with D perhaps TRBD1 (5 bases). Germline V lookup: CDR1 SGHNT, CDR2 YYREEE (reference sequence). Trimming removed 3 bases at V and 6 bases at J, with 9 bases between. CDR3 length: 13 residues. This CDR3 reads CASSWGGDEKLFF. The CDR3 DNA is TGTGCCAGCAGCTGGGGCGGGGATGAAAAACTGTTTTTT.

The chain carries TRBV11-2 and TRBJ1-2; D unclear. Germline V gives CDR1 SGHAT, CDR2 FQNNGV. V was trimmed by 8 bases and J by 7 bases, leaving 23 bases between them. The length of the CDR3 is 15 residues. CDR3 sequence reads: CASSLDPTGYGGYTF. The CDR3 DNA sequence: TGTGCCAGCTCCTTGGACCCCACGGGGTACGGTGGCTACACCTTC.

There are many counts of this clone. The chain combines TRBV19 with TRBJ2-3; 10 positions match TRBD1. Germline CDR1 is LNHDA and CDR2 is SQIVND (reference sequence). This CDR3 region has 15 residues. The V and J ends lost 3 bases and 1 base, in that order; junction bases with no gene match: 1. In nucleotides, the CDR3 is TGTGCCAGTAGTATGGACAGGGGGGGCACAGATACGCAGTATTTT. Translation: CASSMDRGGTDTQYF.

The chain links TRBV10-3 to TRBJ2-5; 10 bases match TRBD1. The J segment lost 4 bases and the V segment lost 6 bases, leaving 5 bases of the junction unmatched. The CDR3 has 14 residues. Germline V lookup: CDR1 ENHRY, CDR2 SYGVKD. The CDR3 here is CAISPGQGRETQYF. The CDR3 DNA reads as TGTGCCATCAGCCCGGGACAGGGGCGAGAGACCCAGTACTTC.

The chain is built from TRBV5-4 and TRBJ1-2; a weak D match, TRBD1 (5 bases). The CDR3 has 15 amino acids. Germline V gene lookup returns CDR1 SGHNT and CDR2 YYREEE (reference sequence). V gave up 2 bases and J gave up 4 bases, with 15 bases separating them. The CDR3 DNA follows: TGTGCCAGCAGCTTTCCCGCAGGGTCGGGCTATGGCTACACCTTC. Its protein product is CASSFPAGSGYGYTF.

The chain joins TRBV6-1 to TRBJ1-2, with a possible D match to TRBD1 (5 bases). V was clipped by 5 bases and J by 4 bases, with 14 bases between them. Germline CDR1 MNHNS, CDR2 SASEGT. The CDR3 is made up of 14 amino acids. The CDR3 spells CASSTQGGGYGYTF. CDR3 coding DNA: TGTGCCAGCAGTACCCAGGGTGGCGGCTATGGCTACACCTTC.

This clone was recorded once. The rearrangement joins TRBV4-1 to TRBJ1-2, with D perhaps matching TRBD1 (5 bases). V lost 7 bases to trimming and J lost 2 bases, with 14 bases between them. CDR1 and CDR2 from the germline V gene are MGHRA and YSYEKL. The CDR3 sequence is 14 residues long. CDR3 residues: CASTPATGNYGYTF. The CDR3 nucleotides read TGCGCCAGCACTCCCGCAACAGGAAACTATGGCTACACCTTC.

The chain recombines TRBV30 with TRBJ2-7; TRBD2 is a possible D gene (6 bases). The germline CDR1 and CDR2 sequences are GTSNPN and SVGIG (reference sequence). The CDR3 spans 16 residues. Trimming took off 0 bases at V and 0 bases at J, with 15 bases between the two ends. Here the CDR3 reads CAWSVVRWDSSYEQYF. As DNA, the CDR3 is TGTGCCTGGAGTGTAGTCAGGTGGGACTCCTCCTACGAGCAGTACTTC.

The gene calls are TRBV20-1 and TRBJ1-1; D unclear. The length of the CDR3 is 9 residues. Trimming removed 5 bases from V and 7 bases from J, with 5 bases in between. Germline CDR1 DFQATT, CDR2 SNEGSKA (reference sequence). This CDR3 is CSAEGEAFF. CDR3 nucleotides: TGCAGTGCTGAGGGTGAAGCTTTCTTT.

The V call is TRBV7-8, the J call TRBJ2-7; tentatively, D is TRBD1 (6 bases). V was trimmed by 3 bases and J by 7 bases, leaving 13 bases between them. Per the germline V gene, CDR1 is SGHVS and CDR2 is FQNEAQ. The CDR3 runs to 13 residues. CDR3 nucleotides: TGTGCCAGCAGCTTCGGACAGCCCGGGGAGCAGTACTTC. This encodes CASSFGQPGEQYF.

The chain is built from TRBV5-1 and TRBJ1-1; D ambiguous. Trimming took off 4 bases at V and 10 bases at J, with 20 bases between the two ends. Germline assignment: CDR1 SGHRS and CDR2 YFSETQ. There are 14 residues in the CDR3. The CDR3 DNA reads as TGCGCCAGCAGCCCGATAGGTGGTAGCACCGGAGCTTTCTTT. This gives the protein CASSPIGGSTGAFF.

The genes are TRBV5-1 and TRBJ2-1; 12 bases are shared with TRBD2. There are 15 residues in the CDR3. Unmatched junction bases numbered 4, after V lost 4 bases and J lost 5 bases. From germline, CDR1 is SGHRS and CDR2 YFSETQ. The CDR3 sequence is CASSRTSGVDNEQFF. The CDR3 DNA sequence: TGCGCCAGCAGCAGGACTAGCGGGGTTGACAATGAGCAGTTCTTC.

The chain combines TRBV18 with TRBJ2-7; D may be TRBD1 or TRBD2 (5 bases each). Germline V gene data show CDR1 as KGHSH and CDR2 as LQKENI. The CDR3 extends over 14 amino acids. The V and J ends lost 6 bases and 0 bases respectively, with 12 bases between them. CDR3: CASSRGRSSYEQYF. The CDR3 DNA reads TGTGCCAGCTCGAGGGGACGGAGCTCCTACGAGCAGTACTTC.

The chain links TRBV10-3 to TRBJ1-1, with 9 bases aligning to TRBD1. V trimming: 6 bases; J trimming: 1 base; junction bases outside the gene matches: 3. The V gene's germline CDR1 is ENHRY and CDR2 SYGVKD. CDR3 length equals 14 residues. CDR3 sequence reads: CAIRGTGTNTEAFF. The CDR3 DNA is TGTGCCATCAGGGGGACAGGGACGAACACTGAAGCTTTCTTT.

This CDR3 is CATADRGISGANVLTF. The CDR3 nucleotides read TGTGCCACCGCAGACAGGGGGATCTCTGGGGCCAACGTCCTGACTTTC. The genes are TRBV10-3 and TRBJ2-6, with TRBD1 identical over 9 bases. The V segment lost 10 bases and the J segment 0 bases; nucleotides outside the gene matches: 7. Looked up from germline, CDR1 is ENHRY and CDR2 is SYGVKD. This CDR3 comprises 16 residues.

This chain uses TRBV2 with TRBJ1-4, with a weak D call TRBD1 (5 bases). Per germline, CDR1 SNHLY and CDR2 FYNNEI. The ends were cut back, 8 bases at V and 8 bases at J, with 12 bases in the middle. The CDR3 totals 12 residues. The CDR3 spells CASLGPGEKLFF. The CDR3, as DNA: TGTGCCAGCCTCGGCCCAGGGGAAAAACTGTTTTTT. Variable domain in full (rest from reference TRBV2 and TRBJ1-4): EPEVTQTPSHQVTQMGQEVILRCVPISNHLYFYWYRQILGQKVEFLVSFYNNEISEKSEIFDDQFSVERPDGSNFTLKIRSTKLEDSAMYFCASLGPGEKLFFGSGTQLSVL.

The rearrangement links TRBV29-1 to TRBJ1-1, with a weak D call TRBD1 (6 bases). Germline CDR1 SQVTM, CDR2 ANQGSEA. V lost 7 bases, J lost 10 bases, and 19 bases lay in between. CDR3 length: 12 residues. CDR3 sequence: CSAGEGQTGAFF. CDR3 sequence (DNA): TGCAGCGCCGGTGAGGGTCAGACAGGAGCTTTCTTT.

The chain uses TRBV11-2 and TRBJ2-7; TRBD1 matches 10 bases. The CDR3 extends over 15 amino acids. The junction had 8 bases not matched to a gene; V was cut back by 6 bases and J by 3 bases. Germline V CDR1 and CDR2: SGHAT, FQNNGV. CDR3 protein: CASRGGQGVIYEQYF. The DNA of the CDR3 is TGTGCCAGCAGGGGCGGACAGGGGGTAATCTACGAGCAGTACTTC.

This chain links TRBV27 with TRBJ1-2, with unresolved D. The CDR3 totals 13 residues. Trimming removed 1 base from V and 7 bases from J, with 10 bases in between. Per the germline V gene, CDR1 is MNHEY and CDR2 is SMNVEV (reference sequence). Here the CDR3 reads CASSLYGGSGYTF. Here the CDR3 DNA reads TGTGCCAGCAGTTTATACGGAGGGTCTGGCTACACCTTC.

The rearrangement joins TRBV27 to TRBJ1-2; TRBD1 matches 8 bases. The CDR3 runs 16 residues. Germline CDR1 MNHEY, CDR2 SMNVEV (reference sequence). Unmatched junction bases numbered 9, after V lost 2 bases and J lost 4 bases. The CDR3 here is CASSLVGTGGVYGYTF. The CDR3 DNA reads as TGTGCCAGCAGTTTAGTCGGCACAGGGGGGGTCTATGGCTACACCTTC.

The chain uses TRBV5-6 and TRBJ1-6; a weak D match, TRBD1 (5 bases). Germline assignment: CDR1 SGHDT and CDR2 YYEEEE. CDR3 length: 15 amino acids. Trimming stripped 1 base from V and 4 bases from J, with 9 bases between. CDR3 coding DNA: TGTGCCAGCAGCTTGTCGGGGGGTTATAATTCACCCCTCCACTTT. It is translated as CASSLSGGYNSPLHF.

V usage is TRBV27 and J usage is TRBJ1-1, with TRBD1 matching 8 bases. Germline CDR1 is MNHEY and CDR2 is SMNVEV (reference sequence). The length of the CDR3 is 16 residues. After removal of 0 bases from V and 1 base from J, the junction contained 4 bases not matched to a gene. The CDR3 bases are TGTGCCAGCAGTTTATCGACAGGGGTTGCGAACACTGAAGCTTTCTTT. Protein sequence: CASSLSTGVANTEAFF.

J is TRBJ2-1 and V is TRBV2, with D possibly TRBD2 on 5 matching bases. The CDR3 loop spans 11 amino acids. CDR1 and CDR2 from the germline V gene are SNHLY and FYNNEI. V was pared by 11 bases and J by 0 bases, with 5 bases between. The chain's CDR3 is CAGSSYNEQFF. The CDR3 nucleotides are TGTGCCGGGAGCTCCTACAATGAGCAGTTCTTC.